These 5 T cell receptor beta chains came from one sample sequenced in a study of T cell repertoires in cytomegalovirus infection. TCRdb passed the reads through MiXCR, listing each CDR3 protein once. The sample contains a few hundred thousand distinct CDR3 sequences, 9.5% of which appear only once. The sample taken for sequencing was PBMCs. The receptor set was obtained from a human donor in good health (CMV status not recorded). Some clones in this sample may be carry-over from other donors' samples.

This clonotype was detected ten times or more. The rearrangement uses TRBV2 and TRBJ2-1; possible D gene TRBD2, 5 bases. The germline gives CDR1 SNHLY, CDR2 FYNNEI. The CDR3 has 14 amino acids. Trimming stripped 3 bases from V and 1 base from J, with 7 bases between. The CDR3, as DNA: TGTGCCAGCAGTGAGCGGGTATCCTACAATGAGCAGTTCTTC. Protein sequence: CASSERVSYNEQFF.

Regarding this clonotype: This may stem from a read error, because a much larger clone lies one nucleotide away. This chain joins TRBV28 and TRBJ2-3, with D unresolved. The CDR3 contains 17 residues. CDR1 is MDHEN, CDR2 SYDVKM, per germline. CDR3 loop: CASSLKLEVVGTDTRYF. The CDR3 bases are TGTGCCAGCAGTTTAAAGTTAGAAGTTGTGGGCACAGATACGCGGTATTTT.

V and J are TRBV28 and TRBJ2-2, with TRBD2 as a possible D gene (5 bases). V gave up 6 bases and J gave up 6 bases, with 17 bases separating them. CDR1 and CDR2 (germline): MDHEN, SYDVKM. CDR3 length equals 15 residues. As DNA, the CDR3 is TGTGCCAGCAGCCCCCTTGCGGGTTTAGCCGGGGAGCTGTTTTTT. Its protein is CASSPLAGLAGELFF.

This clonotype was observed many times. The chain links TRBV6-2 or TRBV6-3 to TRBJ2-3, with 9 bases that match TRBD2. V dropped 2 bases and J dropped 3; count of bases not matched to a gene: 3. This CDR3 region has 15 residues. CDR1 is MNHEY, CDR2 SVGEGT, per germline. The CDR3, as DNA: TGTGCCAGCAGTTACGCGGGGGGGCCGACAGATACGCAGTATTTT. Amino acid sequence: CASSYAGGPTDTQYF.

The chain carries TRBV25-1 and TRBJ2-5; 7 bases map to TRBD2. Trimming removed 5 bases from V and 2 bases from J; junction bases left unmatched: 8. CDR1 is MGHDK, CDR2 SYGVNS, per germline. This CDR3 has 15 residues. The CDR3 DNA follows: TGTGCCAGCAGTAATGGAGCGGGACCTCAAGAGACCCAGTACTTC. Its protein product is CASSNGAGPQETQYF. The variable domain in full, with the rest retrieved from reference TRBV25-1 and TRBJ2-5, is EADIYQTPRYLVIGTGKKITLECSQTMGHDKMYWYQQDPGMELHLIHYSYGVNSTEKGDLSSESTVSRIRTEHFPLTLESARPSHTSQYLCASSNGAGPQETQYFGPGTRLLVL.